Below are 12 T cell receptor beta chains sequenced from a single sample in a study of identical twins. Each CDR3 protein is one row after TCRdb ran MiXCR on the 5' RACE reads. There are some 1,600,000 distinct CDR3 sequences in the sample; more than 30% occur only once, and approximately 0.29% lies in the top ten. The specimen sequenced was cord blood. The receptors were sampled from a newborn girl in good health.

As regards this clonotype: A clone one base away is much larger, so this may be a read error. The chain recombines TRBV5-1 with TRBJ2-1; D gene unclear. The germline CDR1 and CDR2 sequences are SGHRS and YFSETQ. This CDR3 is built from 12 residues. In DNA form, the CDR3 reads TGCGCCGGCAGCTTGTTAGGGTATGAGCAGTTCTTC. This translates into CAGSLLGYEQFF.

The chain combines TRBV3-1 with TRBJ2-1, with TRBD1 matching over 8 bases. This CDR3 region has 16 residues. Germline CDR1 LGHDT, CDR2 YNNKEL (reference sequence). The V gene end was trimmed by 3 bases and the J gene end by 2 bases; junction bases not matched to a gene: 6. The chain's CDR3 is CASSHPGTGTYNEQFF. CDR3 coding DNA: TGTGCCAGCAGCCATCCCGGGACAGGAACCTACAATGAGCAGTTCTTC.

The sample holds a few counts of this clonotype. The chain links TRBV7-9 to TRBJ1-1; possible D gene TRBD1, 5 bases. Trimming cost V 3 bases and J 0 bases, with 14 bases left between them. Germline CDR1 reads SEHNR; CDR2 reads FQNEAQ (reference sequence). The CDR3 extends over 16 amino acids. CDR3 in DNA: TGTGCCAGCAGCTTCAGTGGCCCGGACATGAACACTGAAGCTTTCTTT. Its protein product is CASSFSGPDMNTEAFF.

This clonotype was detected only a few times. The chain has TRBV5-1 and TRBJ2-1, with 11 bases that match TRBD2. The CDR3 totals 13 residues. V shed 6 bases and J 6 bases; nucleotides not matched to a gene: 2. Looked up from germline, CDR1 is SGHRS and CDR2 is YFSETQ. The CDR3 DNA reads TGCGCCAGCACTAGCGGGAGGTCCAATGAGCAGTTCTTC. Amino acid sequence: CASTSGRSNEQFF.

This sequence joins TRBV7-9 and TRBJ2-7; 7 bases line up with TRBD2. From germline, CDR1 is SEHNR and CDR2 FQNEAQ (reference sequence). V was clipped by 1 base and J by 4 bases; unmatched bases: 10. CDR3 size: 16 residues. The CDR3 loop reads CASSLGTSAAVYEQYF. The CDR3 DNA sequence: TGTGCCAGCAGCTTAGGAACTAGCGCGGCGGTTTACGAGCAGTACTTC.

In this sample, this clonotype turned up a few times. The rearrangement uses TRBV6-6 and TRBJ2-6; D gene ambiguous. V was cut by 0 bases and J by 4 bases, with 10 bases left in between. The CDR3 consists of 16 residues. CDR1 is MNHNY, CDR2 SVGAGI, per germline (reference sequence). CDR3 sequence: CASSYSMRPGANVLTF. The CDR3 DNA reads as TGTGCCAGCAGTTACTCGATGAGGCCCGGGGCCAACGTCCTGACTTTC.

The chain employs TRBV2 and TRBJ2-3, with D perhaps matching TRBD1 (5 bases). There are 15 residues in the CDR3. Germline values: CDR1 SNHLY, CDR2 FYNNEI. V was cut by 3 bases and J by 5 bases, with 15 bases left in between. CDR3: CASSETLQALDTQYF. The CDR3 nucleotides read TGTGCCAGCAGTGAGACCCTACAGGCCTTAGATACGCAGTATTTT. The full variable domain, its missing parts supplied by reference TRBV2 and TRBJ2-3, is EPEVTQTPSHQVTQMGQEVILRCVPISNHLYFYWYRQILGQKVEFLVSFYNNEISEKSEIFDDQFSVERPDGSNFTLKIRSTKLEDSAMYFCASSETLQALDTQYFGPGTRLTVL.

This clonotype showed up many times. The CDR3 spells CASSYGTNPPYEQYF. CDR3 DNA sequence: TGTGCCAGCAGTTATGGGACTAACCCCCCCTACGAGCAGTACTTC. The J gene is TRBJ2-7, the V gene TRBV6-5; 7 bases line up with TRBD2. The CDR3 runs 15 residues. Trimming took 3 bases from V and 2 from J; bases not matched to a gene: 7. Germline CDR1 MNHEY, CDR2 SVGAGI.

The chain has TRBV20-1 and TRBJ1-6, with D perhaps TRBD1 (5 bases). Germline CDR1 DFQATT, CDR2 SNEGSKA (reference sequence). The germline V and J ends were trimmed by 6 bases and 7 bases, with 16 bases remaining between them. The CDR3 covers 14 residues. The CDR3 reads CSAGTVVSNSPLHF. The CDR3 DNA reads as TGCAGTGCCGGGACGGTGGTCTCGAATTCACCCCTCCACTTT.

This clonotype was recorded a few times. The chain is built from TRBV25-1 and TRBJ1-2, with a tentative D call TRBD1 (6 bases). CDR1 and CDR2 (germline): MGHDK, SYGVNS. Trimming stripped 0 bases from V and 7 bases from J, with 15 bases between. The CDR3 is 15 amino acids. The CDR3 here is CASSEYRTGLVGYTF. The DNA of the CDR3 is TGTGCCAGCAGTGAATACCGAACAGGGCTGGTTGGCTACACCTTC.

The rearrangement links TRBV20-1 to TRBJ2-3, with 13 bases lining up with TRBD2. The CDR3 runs 14 residues. In germline, CDR1 is DFQATT, CDR2 SNEGSKA (reference sequence). V lost 5 bases, J lost 4 bases, and 3 bases stayed unmatched. The CDR3 is CSAPLAGGPDTQYF. The CDR3 region has the DNA TGCAGTGCTCCACTAGCGGGAGGGCCAGATACGCAGTATTTT.

This clonotype has more than one count but fewer than ten. DNA for the CDR3: TGCGCCAGCAGTGAGTTTGTGACAGGGGGGAATGAGCAGTTCTTC. As protein: CASSEFVTGGNEQFF. The rearrangement joins TRBV10-2 to TRBJ2-1, with TRBD1 matching over 9 bases. The CDR3 is made up of 15 amino acids. The junction had 5 bases not matched to a gene; V was cut back by 1 base and J by 7 bases. Germline CDR1 WSHSY, CDR2 SAAADI.